This T cell receptor (beta chain) was observed in a study of blood T cells in healthy people across ages. Points from the study as a whole: The study lacked donor CMV status, which possibly confounded expanded clonotype changes.

Using a J-beta primer mix together with a sample-barcoded 5' primer, a second PCR was run for roughly 7 to 12 cycles. TCRdb reprocessed the 5' RACE reads with MiXCR, giving one entry per CDR3 protein. Of 1.5 million to 2 million distinct CDR3 sequences in the sample, 30% to 40% were seen once. Points on this clonotype: The antigen is unknown.

Germline assignment: CDR1 SNHLY and CDR2 FYNNEI. The germline V and J ends were trimmed by 6 bases and 11 bases, with 16 bases remaining between them. This CDR3 spans 12 amino acids. The TCR comes from a human donor in good health. The chain uses TRBV2 and TRBJ1-1; no clear D gene. The specimen was blood. The CDR3 loop reads CASSPFRARAFF. The DNA for the CDR3 is TGTGCCAGCAGCCCATTTAGGGCCCGTGCTTTCTTT.